The 2 T cell receptor beta chains in this list originate from one sample, sequenced in a study of blood T cell repertoires in COVID-19. Assay used: immunoSEQ multiplex PCR; TCRdb lists only in-frame clones, some missing. Here the sample spans some 200,000 clones, roughly 80% being singletons. Sequencing was carried out using PBMCs or T cells enriched from blood (not recorded which). These receptors were collected from a woman aged 45-59 years who had been exposed to COVID-19.

In its sample, this clone was seen once. This rearrangement joins TRBV5-1 to TRBJ1-1; no firm D call. CDR1 and CDR2 (germline): SGHRS, YFSETQ. The CDR3 has 14 residues. Trimming left V 4 bases short and J 1 base short, with 11 bases between. CDR3 loop: CASSGLGQNTEAFF. The DNA of the CDR3 is TGCGCCAGCAGCGGCCTTGGGCAGAACACTGAAGCTTTCTTT.

The chain joins TRBV15 to TRBJ1-1, with a tentative D call TRBD1 (6 bases). Looked up from germline, CDR1 is LNHNV and CDR2 is YYDKDF (reference sequence). The CDR3 contains 16 residues. The ends were cut back, 0 bases at V and 1 base at J, with 12 bases in the middle. In DNA form, the CDR3 reads TGTGCCACCAGCAGAGATCGGTTAGGGGGGAACACTGAAGCTTTCTTT. Its translation is CATSRDRLGGNTEAFF.